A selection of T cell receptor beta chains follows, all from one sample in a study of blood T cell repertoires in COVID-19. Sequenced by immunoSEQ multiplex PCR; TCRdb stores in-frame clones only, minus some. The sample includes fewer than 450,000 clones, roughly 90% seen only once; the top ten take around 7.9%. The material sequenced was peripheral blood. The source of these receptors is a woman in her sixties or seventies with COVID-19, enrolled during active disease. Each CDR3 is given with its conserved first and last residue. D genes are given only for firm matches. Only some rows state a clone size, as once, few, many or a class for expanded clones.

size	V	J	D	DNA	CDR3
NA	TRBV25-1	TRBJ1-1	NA	TGTGCCAGCAGTCTTCAGGGGTACACTGAAGCTTTCTTT	CASSLQGYTEAFF
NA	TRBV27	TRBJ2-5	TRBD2	TGTGCCAGCAGTACTGGACTAGCGGGGACCCAGTACTTC	CASSTGLAGTQYF
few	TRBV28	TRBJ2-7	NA	TGTGCCAGCAGCCTGCTCCGGGTCCCCAACCGTGAGCAGTACTTC	CASSLLRVPNREQYF
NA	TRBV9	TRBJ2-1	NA	TGTGCCAGCAGCGTAGGGGGGGAGCATACTTACTCCTACAATGAGCAGTTCTTC	CASSVGGEHTYSYNEQFF
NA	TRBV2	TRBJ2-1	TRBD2	TGTGCCAGCAGAAACCCCCCAGGGACTAGCAATGAGCAGTTCTTC	CASRNPPGTSNEQFF
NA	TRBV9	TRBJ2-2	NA	TGTGCCAGCAGCGACAGGAACACCGGGGAGCTGTTTTTT	CASSDRNTGELFF
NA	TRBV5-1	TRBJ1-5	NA	TGCGCCAGCAGCTTAACCTCCGGGACACCGAATCAGCCCCAGCATTTT	CASSLTSGTPNQPQHF
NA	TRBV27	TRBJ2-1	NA	TGTGCCAGCAGTTCGTGGGGGACTCGAAATGAGCAGTTCTTC	CASSSWGTRNEQFF
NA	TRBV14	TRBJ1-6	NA	TGTGCCAGCAGCCAACCGGACAGTAATTCACCCCTCCACTTT	CASSQPDSNSPLHF
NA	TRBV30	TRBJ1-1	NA	TGTGCCTGGAGTGTGGCCACCTACACTGAAGCTTTCTTT	CAWSVATYTEAFF
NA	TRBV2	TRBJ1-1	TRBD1	TGTGCCAGCCGTGACAGGGATTCCGAAGCTTTCTTT	CASRDRDSEAFF
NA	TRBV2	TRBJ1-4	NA	TGTGCCAGCAGTGATGACCTCAGGAATGAAAAACTGTTTTTT	CASSDDLRNEKLFF
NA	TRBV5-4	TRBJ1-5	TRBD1	TGTGCCAGCAGCTACGGGACAGGGAGAAATCAGCCCCAGCATTTT	CASSYGTGRNQPQHF
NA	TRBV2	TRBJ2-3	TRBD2	TGTGCCAGCAGACCTACTAGCGGGGGGGTGTGGGACACAGATACGCAGTATTTT	CASRPTSGGVWDTDTQYF
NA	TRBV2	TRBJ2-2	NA	TGTGCCAGCAGTGACACAGGATTAACCACCGGGGAGCTGTTTTTT	CASSDTGLTTGELFF
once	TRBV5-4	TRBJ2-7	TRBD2	TGTGCCAGCACCCCCGGGGGGGTCGCCTACGAGCAGTACTTC	CASTPGGVAYEQYF
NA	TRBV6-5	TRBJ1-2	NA	TGTGCCAGCAGGCCGACAGTAGGGGACTATGGCTACACCTTC	CASRPTVGDYGYTF
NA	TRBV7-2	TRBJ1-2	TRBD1	TGTGCCAGCAGCTTAAACCAGGGGGCGTATGGCTACACCTTC	CASSLNQGAYGYTF
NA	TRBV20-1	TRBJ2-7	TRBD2	TGCAGTGCTAGTGATAGCGGGGGCGCCTACGAGCAGTACTTC	CSASDSGGAYEQYF
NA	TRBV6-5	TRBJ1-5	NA	TGTGCCAGCAGCCCCCCGGGGCCCCAGCATTTT	CASSPPGPQHF
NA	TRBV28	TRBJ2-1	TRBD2	TGTGCCAGCAGTTCCCCACTAGCGGGAAGGTACAATGAGCAGTTCTTC	CASSSPLAGRYNEQFF
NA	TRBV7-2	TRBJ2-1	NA	TGTGCCAGCAGCCCGTCTAGCATGGATGAGCAGTTCTTC	CASSPSSMDEQFF
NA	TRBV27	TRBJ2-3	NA	TGTGCCAGCAGTTCAGGGGCCCTTCGCCAAACAGATACGCAGTATTTT	CASSSGALRQTDTQYF
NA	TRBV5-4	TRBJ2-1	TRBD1	TGTGCCAGCAGCTCAAGACAGGGCCTAACCTACAATGAGCAGTTCTTC	CASSSRQGLTYNEQFF
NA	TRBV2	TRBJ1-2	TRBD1	TGTGCCAGCAGCGGACAGGTTGGCTATGGCTACACCTTC	CASSGQVGYGYTF
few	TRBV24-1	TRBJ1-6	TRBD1	TGTGCCACCATCAGGGGGTCTAATTCACCCCTCCACTTT	CATIRGSNSPLHF
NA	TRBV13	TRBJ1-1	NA	TGTGCCAGCAGTTGGGGGGTCCTCATGAACACTGAAGCTTTCTTT	CASSWGVLMNTEAFF
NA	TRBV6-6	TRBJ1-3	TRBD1	TGTGCCAGCACCCCAGGACAGGGAACTGGAAACACCATATATTTT	CASTPGQGTGNTIYF
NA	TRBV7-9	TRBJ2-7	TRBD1	TGTGCCAGCAGCCAGGACAGGGGCGGGGACGAGCAGTACTTC	CASSQDRGGDEQYF
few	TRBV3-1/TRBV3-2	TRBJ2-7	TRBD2	TGTGCCAGCAGCCCCCCTGGGGGGGCCTACGAGCAGTACTTC	CASSPPGGAYEQYF
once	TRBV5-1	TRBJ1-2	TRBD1	TGCGCCAGCAGCTTGGGAGGGACAGGGTCCTATGGCTACACCTTC	CASSLGGTGSYGYTF
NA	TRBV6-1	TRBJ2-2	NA	TGTGCCAGCAGTGAAGCGGAACGGGTCGGTGGCGGGGAGCTGTTTTTT	CASSEAERVGGGELFF
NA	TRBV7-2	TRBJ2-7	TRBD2	TGTGCCAGCAGCTTAGGAGGTAGCGGGGTATACGAGCAGTACTTC	CASSLGGSGVYEQYF
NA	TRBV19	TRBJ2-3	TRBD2	TGTGCCAGTAGTGTCGGGACTAGTAAAGATACGCAGTATTTT	CASSVGTSKDTQYF
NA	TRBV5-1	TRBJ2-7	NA	TGCGCCAGCAGCTTGGATTCGGGAGAGGAGCAGTACTTC	CASSLDSGEEQYF
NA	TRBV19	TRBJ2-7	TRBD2	TGTGCCAGTAGCCCGACTAGCGGGGGGGCCTACGAGCAGTACTTC	CASSPTSGGAYEQYF
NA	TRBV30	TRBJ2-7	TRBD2	TGTGCCTGGAGTGTAGGCGGGGGGGAAAGGAAGCAGTACTTC	CAWSVGGGERKQYF
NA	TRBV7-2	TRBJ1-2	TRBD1	TGTGCCAGCAGCTCCAATTTTGGGACAGGGGGAAGCGGCTACACCTTC	CASSSNFGTGGSGYTF
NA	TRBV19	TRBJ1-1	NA	TGTGCCAGTAGTAGGGGCAGTACAACTGAAGCTTTCTTT	CASSRGSTTEAFF
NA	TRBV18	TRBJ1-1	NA	TGTGCCAGCTCACCAGGACTCACCAACACTGAAGCTTTCTTT	CASSPGLTNTEAFF
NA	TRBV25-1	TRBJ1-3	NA	TGTGCCAGCGGTGACAGTGACTCTGGAAACACCATATATTTT	CASGDSDSGNTIYF
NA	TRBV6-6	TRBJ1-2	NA	TGTGCCAGCAGTGAGGGTTGGAACTATGGCTACACCTTC	CASSEGWNYGYTF
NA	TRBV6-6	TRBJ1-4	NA	TGTGCCAGCAGGGCGACAGCCTCTAATGAAAAACTGTTTTTT	CASRATASNEKLFF
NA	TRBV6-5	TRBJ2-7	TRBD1	TGTGCCAGCAGTCGGGACAGGGTGGTCTACGAGCAGTACTTC	CASSRDRVVYEQYF
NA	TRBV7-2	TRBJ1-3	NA	TGTGCCAGCAGCTACCGGGCCCAGGAGGACCCGTCTGGAAACACCATATATTTT	CASSYRAQEDPSGNTIYF
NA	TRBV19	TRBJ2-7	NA	TGTGCCAGTAGTATGGTGACAGGATACTACGAGCAGTACTTC	CASSMVTGYYEQYF
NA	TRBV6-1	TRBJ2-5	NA	TGTGCCAGCAGTGACCCACGAGGGAAGGAGACCCAGTACTTC	CASSDPRGKETQYF
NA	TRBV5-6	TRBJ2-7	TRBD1	TGTGCCAGCAGCTTGTTGGGACAGGGACTCTCCGAGCAGTACTTC	CASSLLGQGLSEQYF
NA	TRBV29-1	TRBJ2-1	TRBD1	TGCAGCGTTGCGGGGGGACAGGGTGAATACAATGAGCAGTTCTTC	CSVAGGQGEYNEQFF
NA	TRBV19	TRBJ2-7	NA	TGTGCCAGTAGTTTTTCAGTCTCCTACGAGCAGTACTTC	CASSFSVSYEQYF
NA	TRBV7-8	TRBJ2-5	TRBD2	TGTGCCAGCAGCTTAGTACCTAGCGGGGGGTGGGAGACCCAGTACTTC	CASSLVPSGGWETQYF
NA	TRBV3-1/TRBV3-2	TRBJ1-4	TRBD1	TGTGCCAGCAGCCATCCGGACAGGGGTTATGAAAAACTGTTTTTT	CASSHPDRGYEKLFF
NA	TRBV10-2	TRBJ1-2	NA	TGCGCCAGCAGTGAGGCGGCGGGGATCAACTATGGCTACACCTTC	CASSEAAGINYGYTF
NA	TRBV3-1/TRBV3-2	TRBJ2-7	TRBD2	TGTGCCAGCAGCCCCCGGTCACCGGGACTAGCGGGGGGGAGCTCCTACGAGCAGTACTTC	CASSPRSPGLAGGSSYEQYF
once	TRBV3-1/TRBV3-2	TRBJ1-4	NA	TGTGCCAGCAGCCGCCAGCGGCCTAGCGGTGAAAAACTGTTTTTT	CASSRQRPSGEKLFF
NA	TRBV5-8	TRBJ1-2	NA	TGTGCCAGCAGCATTACGATTGGAGGTGGCTACACCTTC	CASSITIGGGYTF
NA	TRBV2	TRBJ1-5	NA	TGTGCCAGCAGGGCAGGGTTAAGCAATCAGCCCCAGCATTTT	CASRAGLSNQPQHF
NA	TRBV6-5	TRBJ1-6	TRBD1	TGTGCCAGCAGGGGACAGGCCCGAGGGGAATCACCCCTCCACTTT	CASRGQARGESPLHF